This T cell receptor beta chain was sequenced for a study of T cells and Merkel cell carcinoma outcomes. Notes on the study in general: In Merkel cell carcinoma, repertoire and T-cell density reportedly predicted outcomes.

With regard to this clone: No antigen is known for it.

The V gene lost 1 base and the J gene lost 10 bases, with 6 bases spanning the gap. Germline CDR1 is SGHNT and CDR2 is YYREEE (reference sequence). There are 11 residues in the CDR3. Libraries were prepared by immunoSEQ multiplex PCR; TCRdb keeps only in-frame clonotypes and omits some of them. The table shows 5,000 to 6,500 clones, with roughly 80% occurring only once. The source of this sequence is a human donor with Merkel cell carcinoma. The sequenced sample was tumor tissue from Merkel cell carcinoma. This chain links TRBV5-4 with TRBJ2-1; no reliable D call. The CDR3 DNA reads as TGTGCCAGCAGCTTGAGAGACGAGCAGTTCTTC. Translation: CASSLRDEQFF.